There are a few counts of the clone carrying this T cell receptor beta chain. Amplification yielded TCR beta CDR3 regions, with RNA transcripts as the source. A set of HTBI primers served as the primers for a first-round RT-PCR of the TCR CDR3. TCRdb called the multiplex PCR reads again in MiXCR, with one record for every CDR3 protein. Here the sample spans fewer than 550,000 distinct CDR3 sequences, around 14% being singletons. The entry originates in a study of T cells in Graves' hyperthyroidism and ophthalmopathy. The V and J ends lost 2 bases and 5 bases respectively, with 9 bases between them. The CDR3 loop spans 14 amino acids.

The sequence derives from a woman aged 18-29 years with Graves' hyperthyroidism. Sequenced input: blood. The chain recombines TRBV12-3 or TRBV12-4 with TRBJ2-2; weak D call: TRBD2 (6 bases). The CDR3 region has the DNA TGTGCCAGCAGTTTATCTGGGAGGACCGGGGAGCTGTTTTTT. Its protein product is CASSLSGRTGELFF.